The 26 T cell receptor beta chains given below trace back to one sample, sequenced in a study of cytomegalovirus exposure and HLA in healthy donors. 60 Vbeta and 13 Jbeta primers were used in PCR. Sequencing was performed with immunoSEQ multiplex PCR; in TCRdb, only in-frame clones are kept and a portion is missing. The sample consists of 120,000 to 150,000 clones, 80% of them appearing once. Sequencing used PBMCs. The source is a male donor in good health and CMV-seropositive.

This clone was counted between two and nine times. The CDR3 region is CASSLSPGNTEAFF. As DNA, the CDR3 is TGTGCCAGCAGTTTGTCCCCGGGGAACACTGAAGCTTTCTTT. The V and J genes are TRBV28 and TRBJ1-1; D gene unclear. Germline CDR1 reads MDHEN; CDR2 reads SYDVKM. The germline V and J ends were trimmed by 3 bases and 1 base, with 9 bases remaining between them. The CDR3 runs to 14 residues.

The chain uses TRBV28 and TRBJ1-5, with D possibly matching TRBD1 (6 bases). V was cut by 3 bases and J by 1 base, with 16 bases left in between. CDR1 and CDR2 from the germline V gene are MDHEN and SYDVKM. The length of the CDR3 is 17 residues. The CDR3 loop reads CASSFRGGLRSNQPQHF. The CDR3 DNA reads as TGTGCCAGCAGTTTTAGGGGGGGATTGAGAAGCAATCAGCCCCAGCATTTT.

The J gene is TRBJ2-3, the V gene TRBV9; 10 nucleotides match TRBD2. The CDR3 extends over 13 amino acids. The junction had 2 bases not matched to a gene; V was cut back by 6 bases and J by 4 bases. Germline CDR1 and CDR2: SGDLS and YYNGEE. CDR3 coding DNA: TGTGCCAGCACTAGCGGGAGCTCAGATACGCAGTATTTT. Its translation is CASTSGSSDTQYF. Supplemented by reference TRBV9 and TRBJ2-3, the full variable domain reads DSGVTQTPKHLITATGQRVTLRCSPRSGDLSVYWYQQSLDQGLQFLIQYYNGEERAKGNILERFSAQQFPDLHSELNLSSLELGDSALYFCASTSGSSDTQYFGPGTRLTVL.

The chain joins TRBV11-3 to TRBJ2-7, with 8 bases that match TRBD2. This CDR3 is 14 amino acids long. Germline CDR1 and CDR2: SGHNT and YENEEA. V lost 7 bases, J lost 3 bases, and 8 bases stayed unmatched. CDR3 in DNA: TGTGCCAGCATCCCAGCGGGAGCCTTCTACGAGCAGTACTTC. Protein product: CASIPAGAFYEQYF.

The chain employs TRBV6-6 and TRBJ1-6; unclear D gene. Between the trimmed V and J ends, which lost 0 bases and 7 bases, there was a span of 10 bases. The germline V gene encodes CDR1 MNHNY and CDR2 SVGAGI (reference sequence). The CDR3 length is 15 residues. The CDR3 region is CASSYSEGYNSPLHF. CDR3 DNA sequence: TGTGCCAGCAGTTACTCTGAGGGCTACAATTCACCCCTCCACTTT.

This chain joins TRBV6-1 and TRBJ1-1, with a possible D match to TRBD1 (6 bases). This CDR3 is 15 amino acids long. CDR1 and CDR2 from the germline V gene are MNHNS and SASEGT. The V and J ends lost 4 bases and 5 bases respectively, with 17 bases between them. CDR3 loop: CASSGPSGVGTEAFF. CDR3 bases: TGTGCCAGCAGTGGGCCATCAGGGGTTGGGACTGAAGCTTTCTTT.

The rearrangement links TRBV5-1 to TRBJ1-1; D possibly corresponds to TRBD1 (6 bases). V was clipped by 3 bases and J by 5 bases, with 20 bases between them. CDR3 length: 16 residues. Germline V CDR1 and CDR2: SGHRS, YFSETQ. CDR3 nucleotides: TGCGCCAGCAGCTCCTCGCTGCTGGGGGCAGGTACTGAAGCTTTCTTT. Its translation is CASSSSLLGAGTEAFF.

The V gene is TRBV27, the J gene TRBJ2-1; perhaps TRBD1 as D (5 bases). This CDR3 is built from 16 residues. Germline V gene sequence: CDR1 MNHEY, CDR2 SMNVEV (reference sequence). The ends were cut back, 1 base at V and 4 bases at J, with 14 bases in the middle. In DNA, the CDR3 is TGTGCCAGCAGTTTATATCAGGGTGGGCGATACAATGAGCAGTTCTTC. This codes for CASSLYQGGRYNEQFF.

This chain links TRBV5-4 with TRBJ2-7; no definite D call. With 2 bases removed from V and 3 bases from J, the gap between germline ends came to 9 bases. The CDR3 spans 13 residues. Germline V gene lookup returns CDR1 SGHNT and CDR2 YYREEE (reference sequence). The CDR3 DNA reads TGTGCCAGCAGCTTTGGCTCCCTCTACGAGCAGTACTTC. Its protein is CASSFGSLYEQYF.

The chain links TRBV23-1 to TRBJ2-1; 12 bases map to TRBD1. TRBV23-1 qualifies as an ORF whose function is uncertain. The CDR3 runs to 16 residues. J lost 3 bases, V lost 3 bases, and 3 bases had no gene match. The CDR3 sequence: CASSHRDRGLYNEQFF. Here the CDR3 DNA reads TGCGCCAGCAGTCATCGGGACAGGGGGCTCTACAATGAGCAGTTCTTC.

CDR3 bases: TGTGCCAGCAGTTTAGTCCCCTCCTACAATGAGCAGTTCTTC. As protein: CASSLVPSYNEQFF. The gene calls are TRBV6-6 and TRBJ2-1; no reliable D call. CDR1 MNHNY and CDR2 SVGAGI come from the germline V gene (reference sequence). There are 14 residues in the CDR3. The V and J ends lost 4 bases and 0 bases respectively, with 7 bases between them.

CDR3 protein: CSVAASWSRSGELFF. In DNA form, the CDR3 reads TGCAGCGTTGCGGCTAGTTGGTCCCGCTCCGGGGAGCTGTTTTTT. The chain has TRBV29-1 and TRBJ2-2; no clear D gene. There are 15 residues in the CDR3. V was clipped by 4 bases and J by 6 bases, with 18 bases between them. Germline V gene data show CDR1 as SQVTM and CDR2 as ANQGSEA.

The chain employs TRBV5-4 and TRBJ2-7, with 9 bases that match TRBD2. V trimming: 0 bases; J trimming: 3 bases; junction bases outside the gene matches: 10. The CDR3 runs to 17 residues. Germline values: CDR1 SGHNT, CDR2 YYREEE (reference sequence). The CDR3: CASSLGGLASPSYEQYF. The CDR3 coding sequence is TGTGCCAGCAGCTTGGGGGGACTAGCCTCCCCAAGCTACGAGCAGTACTTC.

The J gene is TRBJ1-5, the V gene TRBV19, with D perhaps matching TRBD1 (5 bases). The V end was cut by 5 bases, the J end by 1 base, with 12 bases between. Germline V gives CDR1 LNHDA, CDR2 SQIVND (reference sequence). CDR3 length: 15 residues. The CDR3 reads CASSGLGGSNQPQHF. CDR3 sequence (DNA): TGTGCCAGTAGTGGGTTGGGGGGAAGCAATCAGCCCCAGCATTTT.

V is TRBV7-3 and J is TRBJ2-1; 8 nucleotides align to TRBD1. This CDR3 contains 12 residues. After removal of 4 bases from V and 8 bases from J, the junction contained 1 base not matched to a gene. In germline, CDR1 is SGHTA, CDR2 FQGTGA. DNA for the CDR3: TGTGCCAGCAGCTCGACAGGGGATGAGCAGTTCTTC. Translation gives CASSSTGDEQFF.

This sequence joins TRBV27 and TRBJ2-7, with 15 bases lining up with TRBD2. CDR1 is MNHEY and CDR2 is SMNVEV in the germline V gene (reference sequence). The CDR3 loop spans 15 amino acids. After removal of 2 bases from V and 5 bases from J, the junction contained 1 base not matched to a gene. The CDR3, as DNA: TGTGCCAGCAGTTTAGGGACTAGCGGGAGGAACGAGCAGTACTTC. Its translation: CASSLGTSGRNEQYF.

V usage is TRBV5-4 and J usage is TRBJ2-3; D perhaps matches TRBD2 (5 bases). The CDR3 consists of 15 residues. Trimming took off 1 base at V and 5 bases at J, with 14 bases between the two ends. Per germline, CDR1 SGHNT and CDR2 YYREEE (reference sequence). The CDR3 protein is CASSLRLAGRDTQYF. The CDR3 bases are TGTGCCAGCAGCTTGAGGCTAGCTGGTCGAGATACGCAGTATTTT. The full variable domain, with the rest looked up from reference TRBV5-4 and TRBJ2-3, is ETGVTQSPTHLIKTRGQQVTLRCSSQSGHNTVSWYQQALGQGPQFIFQYYREEENGRGNFPPRFSGLQFPNYSSELNVNALELDDSALYLCASSLRLAGRDTQYFGPGTRLTVL.

This clone was picked up a small number of times. The chain links TRBV10-3 to TRBJ2-2; D gene ambiguous. There are 15 residues in the CDR3. Germline V gives CDR1 ENHRY, CDR2 SYGVKD. V was clipped by 3 bases and J by 0 bases, with 8 bases between them. In nucleotides, the CDR3 is TGTGCCATCAGTGAATCTGGGCCGAACACCGGGGAGCTGTTTTTT. It specifies CAISESGPNTGELFF.

The chain uses TRBV19 and TRBJ2-3; TRBD2 is a possible D gene (6 bases). This CDR3 has 17 amino acids. Trimming left V 4 bases short and J 2 bases short, with 19 bases between. Germline lookup yields CDR1 LNHDA and CDR2 SQIVND (reference sequence). The CDR3 loop reads CASSRQRVRSFTDTQYF. Written as DNA, the CDR3 is TGTGCCAGTAGTAGACAGCGGGTGCGATCCTTCACAGATACGCAGTATTTT.

V usage is TRBV15 and J usage is TRBJ2-1; TRBD2 matches 13 bases. J was trimmed by 3 bases and V by 1 base; bases with no gene match: 9. Germline V lookup: CDR1 LNHNV, CDR2 YYDKDF (reference sequence). The length of the CDR3 is 19 residues. The CDR3 loop is CATSRGSGTSGADYNEQFF. The DNA for the CDR3 is TGTGCCACCAGCAGAGGATCCGGGACTAGCGGGGCGGACTACAATGAGCAGTTCTTC.

This clone was detected only a few times. The gene calls are TRBV6-5 and TRBJ1-5, with D hard to call. Germline assignment: CDR1 MNHEY and CDR2 SVGAGI. This CDR3 spans 13 amino acids. Trimming removed 3 bases at V and 7 bases at J, with 10 bases between. The CDR3 here is CASSYGRGQPQHF. The DNA for the CDR3 is TGTGCCAGCAGTTATGGTCGCGGACAGCCCCAGCATTTT.

The genes are TRBV18 and TRBJ1-2, with D possibly TRBD1 on 6 matching bases. Trimming cost V 0 bases and J 8 bases, with 19 bases left between them. CDR1 is KGHSH, CDR2 LQKENI, per germline. The CDR3 runs 16 residues. As DNA, the CDR3 is TGTGCCAGCTCACCACCAGCGACAGGCCTCTCGGGGGGCTACACCTTC. Translation gives CASSPPATGLSGGYTF.

V gene TRBV18 combines with J gene TRBJ1-2; a possible D gene is TRBD1 (5 bases). The CDR3 is 12 amino acids. V gave up 3 bases and J gave up 8 bases, with 10 bases separating them. Germline V gene data show CDR1 as KGHSH and CDR2 as LQKENI. The CDR3 nucleotides are TGTGCCAGCTCACCCCGACGGGGGGGCTACACCTTC. Protein sequence: CASSPRRGGYTF.

In this sample, this clone turned up once. The chain joins TRBV18 to TRBJ1-2; TRBD1 matches at 8 bases. J gave up 1 base and V 6 bases, and 4 bases lay outside the gene matches. Germline CDR1 KGHSH, CDR2 LQKENI. The CDR3 is made up of 14 amino acids. Here the CDR3 reads CASSQGQDNYGYTF. The CDR3 DNA reads as TGTGCCAGCTCGCAGGGACAGGATAACTATGGCTACACCTTC.

The V gene is TRBV28, the J gene TRBJ2-7, with D tentatively TRBD2 (5 bases). The V end was cut by 4 bases, the J end by 3 bases, with 13 bases between. The CDR3 runs to 14 residues. Looked up from germline, CDR1 is MDHEN and CDR2 is SYDVKM. CDR3 coding DNA: TGTGCCAGCAGTTCACCGGGAACGATCTACGAGCAGTACTTC. This sequence encodes CASSSPGTIYEQYF. Filled out from reference TRBV28 and TRBJ2-7, the complete variable domain reads DVKVTQSSRYLVKRTGEKVFLECVQDMDHENMFWYRQDPGLGLRLIYFSYDVKMKEKGDIPEGYSVSREKKERFSLILESASTNQTSMYLCASSSPGTIYEQYFGPGTRLTVT.

The chain links TRBV6-1 to TRBJ2-7; D gene unclear. The germline CDR1 and CDR2 sequences are MNHNS and SASEGT. The CDR3 runs to 13 residues. V dropped 1 base and J dropped 4 bases, with 8 bases sitting between them. Here the CDR3 DNA reads TGTGCCAGCAGTGAAGGCAGAAAATACGAGCAGTACTTC. Protein sequence: CASSEGRKYEQYF.